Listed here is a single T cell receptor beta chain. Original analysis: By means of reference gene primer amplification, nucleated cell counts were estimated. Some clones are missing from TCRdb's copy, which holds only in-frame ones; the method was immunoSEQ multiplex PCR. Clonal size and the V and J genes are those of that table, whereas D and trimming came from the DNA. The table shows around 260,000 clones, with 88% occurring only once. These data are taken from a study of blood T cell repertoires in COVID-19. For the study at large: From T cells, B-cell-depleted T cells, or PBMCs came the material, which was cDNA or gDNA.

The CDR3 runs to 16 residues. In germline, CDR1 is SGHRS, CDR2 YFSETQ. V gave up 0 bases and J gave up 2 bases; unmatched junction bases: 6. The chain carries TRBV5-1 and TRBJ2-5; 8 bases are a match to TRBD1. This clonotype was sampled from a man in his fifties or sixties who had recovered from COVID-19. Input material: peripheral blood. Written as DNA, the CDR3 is TGCGCCAGCAGCTTGGCCGTCCAGGGGGCTCAAGAGACCCAGTACTTC. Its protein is CASSLAVQGAQETQYF.